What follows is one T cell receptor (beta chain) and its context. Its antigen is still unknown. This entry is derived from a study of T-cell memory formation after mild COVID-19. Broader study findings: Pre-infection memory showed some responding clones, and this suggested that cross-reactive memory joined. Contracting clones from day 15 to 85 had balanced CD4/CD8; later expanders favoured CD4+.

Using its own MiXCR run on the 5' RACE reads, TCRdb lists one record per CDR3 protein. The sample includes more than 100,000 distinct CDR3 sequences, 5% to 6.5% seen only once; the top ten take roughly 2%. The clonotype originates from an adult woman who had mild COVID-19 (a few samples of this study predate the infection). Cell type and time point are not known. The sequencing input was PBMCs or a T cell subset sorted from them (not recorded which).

The CDR3 here is CATSDFGSSSYNEQFF. DNA of the CDR3: TGTGCCACCAGTGATTTTGGCAGCAGCTCCTACAATGAGCAGTTCTTC. The chain carries TRBV24-1 and TRBJ2-1; D is unresolved. Trimming removed 1 base from V and 0 bases from J, with 9 bases in between. Germline assignment: CDR1 KGHDR and CDR2 SFDVKD. The CDR3 spans 16 residues.